The rows below give T cell receptor beta chains drawn from one sample of a study of OX40 agonist ivuxolimab in advanced cancers. Repertoires were generated with immunoSEQ multiplex PCR, while TCRdb's copy carries only in-frame clones and drops some. The table lists more than 80,000 clones, 91% of them singletons. The specimen was CD4+ or CD8+ T cells sorted from blood, collected in a trial of the OX40 agonist ivuxolimab. The source of these receptors is an adult with an advanced solid tumor such as melanoma, head and neck, liver or kidney cancer. CDR3s include the opening cysteine and the closing phenylalanine or tryptophan. The order of the fields is D gene, V gene, J gene, CDR3 protein, CDR3 DNA. A D gene is named only where the DNA matches it firmly.

TRBD2	TRBV7-9	TRBJ2-5	CASSLFPGLAGETQYF	TGTGCCAGCAGCTTATTTCCGGGACTAGCGGGAGAGACCCAGTACTTC
NA	TRBV5-6	TRBJ1-5	CASSNNNQPQHF	TGTGCCAGCAGCAACAACAATCAGCCCCAGCATTTT
TRBD2	TRBV28	TRBJ2-1	CASRLAAENEQFF	TGTGCCAGCAGGCTAGCGGCGGAAAATGAGCAGTTCTTC
TRBD2	TRBV4-2	TRBJ2-7	CASSQELDSGRTTYEQYF	TGTGCCAGCAGCCAAGAGTTGGATAGCGGGAGGACAACCTACGAGCAGTACTTC
NA	TRBV28	TRBJ2-3	CASSLSEPSTQYF	TGTGCCAGCAGTTTGTCGGAGCCGAGCACGCAGTATTTT
NA	TRBV5-1	TRBJ1-6	CASSLESGVNNSPLHF	TGCGCCAGCAGCTTGGAATCCGGGGTCAATAATTCACCCCTCCACTTT
TRBD1	TRBV4-2	TRBJ2-5	CASSQQGQRQETQYF	TGTGCCAGCAGCCAACAGGGACAGCGTCAAGAGACCCAGTACTTC
NA	TRBV16	TRBJ2-2	CASSTQQGAGELFF	TGTGCCAGCAGCACCCAACAGGGTGCCGGGGAGCTGTTTTTT
NA	TRBV5-4	TRBJ2-5	CASSPTGPQETQYF	TGTGCCAGCAGCCCAACAGGACCACAAGAGACCCAGTACTTC
NA	TRBV11-3	TRBJ2-2	CASSQSQAFTGELFF	TGTGCCAGCAGCCAATCCCAGGCTTTCACCGGGGAGCTGTTTTTT
NA	TRBV6-5	TRBJ2-7	CASSIRKFYEQYF	TGTGCCAGCAGTATCCGAAAATTCTACGAGCAGTACTTC
NA	TRBV21-1	TRBJ1-2	CASNSLRRQGIIYGYTF	TGTGCCAGCAACTCCCTCCGCCGACAGGGGATCATTTATGGCTACACCTTC
NA	TRBV4-1	TRBJ2-7	CASSQPGSSYEQYF	TGCGCCAGCAGCCAACCCGGGTCCTCCTACGAGCAGTACTTC
NA	TRBV6-1	TRBJ1-6	CASERRQEYNSPLHF	TGTGCCAGCGAAAGGAGACAGGAATATAATTCACCCCTCCACTTT